This T cell receptor (beta chain) was captured by sequencing in a study of the immune and genomic landscape of osteosarcoma (TCRdb year 2020). In terms of the full investigation: The overall cohort was composed of 48 pediatric and adult patients with high-grade osteosarcoma, and a median age at diagnosis of about 25 years (range 5-81) was recorded. To characterize the osteosarcoma immunogenomic landscape, TCR sequencing results were integrated with transcriptome, protein array and immunostaining data. To define immunogenic potential, the study profiled osteosarcoma specimens using whole genome, RNA and T-cell receptor sequencing along with immunohistochemistry and reverse phase protein arrays. Patients in the overall cohort were roughly 56% male, and under 80% presented with localized disease at diagnosis. Poor-risk disease was overrepresented in the cohort, as 73% of patients had an unfavorable pathologic response to standard therapy and under 70% were deceased. The study aimed to explain the limited clinical activity of immune checkpoint inhibitors in osteosarcoma. A couple of samples from the same tumor site were contributed by each of a few patients.

Comment on this clone: Its target antigen remains unknown. Base qualities are missing; no much larger clone stands one base away.

Post-treatment primary, local recurrence and metastasis tumors from poor-prognosis patients were used as specimens. TCR beta chain CDR3 regions were immunosequenced using the ImmunoSEQ Assay (Adaptive Biotechnologies). Turning to the authors' computational methods: The ImmunoSEQ Analyzer platform was used to export TCRB rearrangements, read counts, read proportions and gene usage. T-cell clonality was calculated on productive rearrangements as 1 minus Pielou's evenness. In the clonal space homeostasis analysis, clonotypes were binned as rare, small, medium, large or hyperexpanded (0.01 to 1 of the repertoire). TCR productive clonality was compared across immune clusters C1, C2 and C3 using the Wilcoxon rank sum test. Entries here come from immuneACCESS through TCRdb and include only in-frame sequences with V and J called. Some clones fail to appear in such tables; in the studies checked, an unresolved V gene covers under half of the shortfall, and the cause of the remainder is unknown. V and J calls and clone size are as listed in that table; D and trimming were resolved from the DNA. Recorded for this sample are roughly 2,500 clones; approximately 79% of them occurred a single time. The top ten hold around 13% of the sample.

Study-wide findings and limitations: Sample size was not determined by any statistical method, because osteosarcoma is rare and all possible samples were collected. TCR productive clonality was greater in the immune-hot C3 cluster than in the cold C1 cluster, although TCR productive clonality remained low overall. Clonality benchmarks came from external normal skin and healthy peripheral blood data rather than matched normal tissue. Productive TCR clonality was found to be low overall, with an average of 0.09 and a maximum of 0.3, which suggested limited T-cell clonal expansion. In five cases, a single hyperexpanded clone dominated the repertoire, and each of these five cases had fewer than 100 T-cell clonotypes. Along with the frozen tumor specimens, matched blood was collected from just two patients.

The receptor comes from a human donor with osteosarcoma. Material for sequencing was osteosarcoma tumor tissue from the lung.

The CDR3 corresponds to CASSLAQVPGAEAFF. In nucleotide form, the sequence is TGCGCCAGCAGCTTGGCCCAAGTCCCTGGAGCTGAAGCTTTCTTT. This sequence uses TRBV5-1 and TRBJ1-1; no D gene call is confident. V is reduced by 0 bases and J by 6 bases, leaving a spacing of 15 bases between them. The CDR3 spans 15 residues, from the cysteine through the phenylalanine. Only CDR3 DNA remains: 45 bases, in frame from the first base. The germline V gene specifies SGHRS as CDR1 and YFSETQ as CDR2.